The 5 T cell receptor beta chains given below trace back to one sample, sequenced in a study of T cell clonality in common variable immunodeficiency. The data were produced by immunoSEQ multiplex PCR, yet TCRdb's version contains in-frame clones alone and is incomplete. Listed for the sample are some 60,000 clones, none seen a single time. The sequenced sample consisted of peripheral blood mononuclear cells. These receptor sequences come from a person between 18 and 75 years old in good health.

This clone was recorded many times. The read ends 3 residues early relative to the CDR3; the germline J gene fills the gap. J is TRBJ2-1 and V is TRBV6-2 or TRBV6-3, with 7 bases matching TRBD1. The length of the CDR3 is 15 residues. V trimming: 8 bases; J trimming: 7 bases; junction bases outside the gene matches: 14. Germline V lookup: CDR1 MNHEY, CDR2 SVGEGT. The CDR3 here is CASQGQEFVRNEQFF. The DNA read from the CDR3 is TGTGCCAGCCAAGGACAGGAGTTTGTTCGGAATGAG.

This clone occurred many times. This CDR3 reads CASSTGTGGNEQFF. The covered CDR3 bases are TGTGCCAGCAGCACCGGGACAGGGGGCAATGAG. V gene TRBV7-2 combines with J gene TRBJ2-1; 11 nucleotides agree with TRBD1. The read ends 3 residues before the CDR3 terminus; that terminus is restored from the germline J gene. This CDR3 spans 14 amino acids. Germline assignment: CDR1 SGHTA and CDR2 FQGNSA. Trimming removed 5 bases from V and 6 bases from J; junction bases left unmatched: 3.

The table lists this clone with many counts. The CDR3 end falls 3 residues outside the read, so it is completed with the germline J gene. V is TRBV11-2 and J is TRBJ2-5; TRBD2 is a possible D gene (6 bases). V lost 1 base and J 5 bases, leaving 11 bases between the germline ends. Per germline, CDR1 SGHAT and CDR2 FQNNGV. This CDR3 contains 14 residues. This CDR3 is CASSLGSGFETQYF. CDR3 DNA, as far as it was read: TGTGCCAGCAGCTTAGGGAGCGGGTTCGAGACC.

This clone was counted at least ten times. The read halts 3 residues ahead of the CDR3 end, with the missing end drawn from the germline J gene. The chain joins TRBV11-3 to TRBJ2-5; unclear D gene. Trimming removed 2 bases from V and 7 bases from J, with 14 bases in between. This CDR3 region has 14 residues. Germline V CDR1 and CDR2: SGHNT, YENEEA. CDR3 region: CASSLRGLSGTQYF. Partial CDR3 DNA: TGTGCCAGCAGCTTACGTGGGCTGTCAGGGACC.

This clone appeared many times. CDR3 DNA, as far as it was read: TGTGCCAGTAGCCCGGGACTCGCCAACAATGAG. This translates into CASSPGLANNE. The entire CDR3 protein reads CASSPGLANNEQFF. The chain combines TRBV19 with TRBJ2-1; the D gene is possibly TRBD2 (6 bases). The read ends 3 residues shy of where the CDR3 ends; the end is completed using the germline J gene. The length of the CDR3 is 14 residues. Germline lookup yields CDR1 LNHDA and CDR2 SQIVND (reference sequence). The ends were cut back, 6 bases at V and 5 bases at J, with 14 bases in the middle.